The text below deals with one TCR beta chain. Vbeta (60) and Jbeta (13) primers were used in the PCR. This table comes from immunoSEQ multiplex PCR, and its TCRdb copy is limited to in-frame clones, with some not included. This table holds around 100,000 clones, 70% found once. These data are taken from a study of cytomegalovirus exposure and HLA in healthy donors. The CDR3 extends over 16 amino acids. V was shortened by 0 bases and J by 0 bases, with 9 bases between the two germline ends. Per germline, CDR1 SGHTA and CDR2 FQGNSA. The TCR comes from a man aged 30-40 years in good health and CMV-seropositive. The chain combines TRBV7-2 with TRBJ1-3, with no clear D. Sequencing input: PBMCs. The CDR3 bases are TGTGCCAGCAGCTTAGCCGGAGTCCTCTCTGGAAACACCATATATTTT. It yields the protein CASSLAGVLSGNTIYF.